The clone carrying this T cell receptor beta chain came up many times. Its antigen is as yet unknown. This specimen comes from a study of Graves' ophthalmopathy and Graves' hyperthyroidism. Study observations and caveats: The authors also found most expanded thyroid clonotypes above 0.001 frequency in blood.

Having ophthalmopathy, the donors showed moderate-to-severe activity, CAS ≥3 and NOSPECS ≥4, with disease lasting under 3 months. The study excluded patients with other autoimmune diseases, uncontrolled infections, pregnancy or lactation. Amplified material comprised TCR beta CDR3 regions derived from RNA transcripts. RT-PCR in the first round used HTBI primers; a second-round multiplex PCR followed. TCRdb itself ran the multiplex PCR reads through MiXCR, one entry per CDR3 protein. In the table there are some 160,000 distinct CDR3 sequences, roughly 36% of which are singletons. Trimming stripped 3 bases from V and 3 bases from J, with 9 bases between. Germline V CDR1 and CDR2: MDHEN, SYDVKM. This CDR3 is 13 amino acids long.

Sequencing was carried out using peripheral blood. The clonotype originates from a man aged 30-40 years with Graves' ophthalmopathy. The chain joins TRBV28 to TRBJ2-7; no reliable D call. The CDR3 bases are TGTGCCAGCAGTTTGGCAGAGATCTACGAGCAGTACTTC. As protein: CASSLAEIYEQYF.